One sample yielded the 9 T cell receptor beta chains listed below, sequenced in a study of cytomegalovirus exposure and HLA in healthy donors. PCR employed 60 Vbeta and 13 Jbeta primers. The protocol was immunoSEQ multiplex PCR, while the TCRdb copy is restricted to in-frame clones and leaves out a portion. Its table lists 60,000 to 80,000 clones. Material: PBMCs. The receptors here all came from a man aged 35 to 55 in good health and CMV-seronegative.

The chain employs TRBV14 and TRBJ1-1; a possible D gene is TRBD1 (6 bases). Per germline, CDR1 SGHDN and CDR2 FVKESK. Trimming removed 1 base from V and 3 bases from J, with 12 bases in between. This CDR3 has 15 residues. In DNA, the CDR3 is TGTGCCAGCAGCCAAGCGGCAGGGGCGGACACTGAAGCTTTCTTT. It yields the protein CASSQAAGADTEAFF.

The chain combines TRBV6-5 with TRBJ2-3; D gene ambiguous. Trimming took 2 bases from V and 2 from J, leaving 11 bases between them. Germline V gene sequence: CDR1 MNHEY, CDR2 SVGAGI. The CDR3 contains 15 residues. DNA for the CDR3: TGTGCCAGCAGTTACGCCAAGAGATTCACAGATACGCAGTATTTT. It yields the protein CASSYAKRFTDTQYF.

This chain joins TRBV29-1 and TRBJ1-2; no reliable D call. Germline V lookup: CDR1 SQVTM, CDR2 ANQGSEA. The CDR3 has 13 residues. V was trimmed by 3 bases and J by 7 bases, leaving 15 bases between them. In DNA form, the CDR3 reads TGCAGCGTTGATCCTTCCCCGGGGAGTGGCTACACCTTC. As protein: CSVDPSPGSGYTF.

The genes are TRBV7-2 and TRBJ2-7, with D maybe TRBD1 (6 bases). The CDR3 extends over 15 amino acids. Germline CDR1 reads SGHTA; CDR2 reads FQGNSA. Trimming stripped 5 bases from V and 0 bases from J, with 14 bases between. The CDR3 bases are TGTGCCAGCAGCAAAGGGGGTATGGTCTCCTACGAGCAGTACTTC. Amino acid sequence: CASSKGGMVSYEQYF.

This chain links TRBV30 with TRBJ1-4, with TRBD1 identical over 9 bases. Germline V lookup: CDR1 GTSNPN, CDR2 SVGIG (reference sequence). The V segment lost 5 bases and the J segment 5 bases; nucleotides outside the gene matches: 0. The CDR3 covers 12 residues. The CDR3 nucleotides are TGTGCCTGGGGACAGGGGAATGAAAAACTGTTTTTT. Translation: CAWGQGNEKLFF.

The rearrangement uses TRBV5-6 and TRBJ1-5, with D perhaps TRBD1 (5 bases). V was pared by 3 bases and J by 5 bases, with 9 bases between. CDR3 length: 13 amino acids. Germline V gene lookup returns CDR1 SGHDT and CDR2 YYEEEE. CDR3 in amino acids: CASSSSGYQPQHF. The CDR3 DNA sequence: TGTGCCAGCAGCTCCTCAGGGTATCAGCCCCAGCATTTT.

On this clone: Other DNA sequences in this sample translate to the same CDR3. The genes are TRBV9 and TRBJ1-2, with D tentatively TRBD1 (5 bases). The CDR3 runs 13 residues. The germline CDR1 and CDR2 sequences are SGDLS and YYNGEE. Deletions cut 4 bases from V and 3 bases from J, with 10 bases between. The CDR3 DNA reads as TGTGCCAGCAGCCCCCGGGGGGACTATGGCTACACCTTC. Residues: CASSPRGDYGYTF.

For the CDR3, the DNA is TGCGCCAGCAGCTCGACAGGGGCTGGGGATACGCAGTATTTT. It yields the protein CASSSTGAGDTQYF. This chain joins TRBV5-1 and TRBJ2-3, with TRBD1 matching over 8 bases. The germline gives CDR1 SGHRS, CDR2 YFSETQ. The ends lost 3 bases at V and 6 bases at J; junction bases unmatched: 6. This CDR3 spans 14 amino acids.

CDR3 amino acids: CASSQDLGGQETQYF. The CDR3 DNA reads TGCGCCAGCAGCCAAGATCTTGGCGGCCAAGAGACCCAGTACTTC. The chain joins TRBV4-3 to TRBJ2-5, with no clear D. Trimming shortened V by 0 bases and J by 1 base, and 9 bases separated the two germline ends. The CDR3 is 15 amino acids. CDR1 and CDR2 from the germline V gene are LGHNA and YSLEER.